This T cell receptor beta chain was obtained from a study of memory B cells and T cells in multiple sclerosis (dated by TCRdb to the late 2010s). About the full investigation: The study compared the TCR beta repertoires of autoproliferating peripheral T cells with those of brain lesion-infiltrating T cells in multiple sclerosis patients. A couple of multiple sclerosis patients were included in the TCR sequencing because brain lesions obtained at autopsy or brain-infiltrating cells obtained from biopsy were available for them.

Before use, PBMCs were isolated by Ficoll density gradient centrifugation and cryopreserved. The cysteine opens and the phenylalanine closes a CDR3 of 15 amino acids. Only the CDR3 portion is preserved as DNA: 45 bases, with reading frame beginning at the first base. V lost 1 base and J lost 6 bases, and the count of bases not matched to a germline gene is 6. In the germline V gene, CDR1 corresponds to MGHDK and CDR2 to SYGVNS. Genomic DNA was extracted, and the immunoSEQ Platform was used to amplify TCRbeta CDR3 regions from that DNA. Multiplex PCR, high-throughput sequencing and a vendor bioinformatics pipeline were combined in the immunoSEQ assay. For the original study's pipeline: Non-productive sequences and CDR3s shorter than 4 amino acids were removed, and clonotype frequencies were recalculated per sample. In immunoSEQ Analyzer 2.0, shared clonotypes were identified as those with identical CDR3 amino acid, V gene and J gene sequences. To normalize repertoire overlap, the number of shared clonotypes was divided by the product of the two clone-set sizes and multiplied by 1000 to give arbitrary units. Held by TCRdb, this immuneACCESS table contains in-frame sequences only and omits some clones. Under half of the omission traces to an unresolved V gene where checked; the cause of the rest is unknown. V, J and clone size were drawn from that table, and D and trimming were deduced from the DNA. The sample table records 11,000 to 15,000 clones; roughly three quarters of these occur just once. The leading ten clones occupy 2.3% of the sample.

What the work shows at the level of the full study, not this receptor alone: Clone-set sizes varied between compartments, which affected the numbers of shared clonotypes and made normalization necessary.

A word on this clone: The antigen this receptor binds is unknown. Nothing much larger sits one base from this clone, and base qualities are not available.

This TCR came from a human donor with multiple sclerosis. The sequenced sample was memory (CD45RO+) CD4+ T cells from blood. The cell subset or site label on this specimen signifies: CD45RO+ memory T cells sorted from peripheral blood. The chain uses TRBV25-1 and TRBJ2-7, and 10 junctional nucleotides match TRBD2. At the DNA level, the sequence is TGTGCCAGCAGTGAATCCCTAGCGGGAGTCTCCGAGCAGTACTTC. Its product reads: CASSESLAGVSEQYF.